The rows below give T cell receptor beta chains drawn from one sample of a study of identical twins. TCRdb reprocessed the 5' RACE reads with MiXCR, giving one entry per CDR3 protein. The data contain 1,800,000 or so distinct CDR3 sequences, about 31% of them singletons. Material for sequencing was cord blood. These receptors came from a newborn girl in good health. The CDR3 runs from the conserved cysteine through the conserved F or W. A D gene is named only where the DNA matches it firmly. The size field is filled for only some rows; it gives once, few, many or a size class.

cdr3_nt	cdr3_aa	d_call	cdr3_length	v_call	j_call	clone_size
TGCGCCAGCAGACAACTAGCGGGGGATTTCGATGAGCAGTTCTTC	CASRQLAGDFDEQFF	TRBD2	15	TRBV5-1	TRBJ2-1	few
TGCGCCAGCAGCTTGGCATCAACAGGGTTCCCCTACGAGCAGTACTTC	CASSLASTGFPYEQYF	.	16	TRBV5-1	TRBJ2-7	.
TGCAGCGTTGCCCGGGCCTCTTTTAACTATGGCTACACCTTC	CSVARASFNYGYTF	.	14	TRBV29-1	TRBJ1-2	few
TGTGCCAGCGGCTCGTCCGTCGCGGGCTCCTACAATGAGCAGTTCTTC	CASGSSVAGSYNEQFF	.	16	TRBV7-2	TRBJ2-1	.
TGTGCCAGCAGCCTGGACAGTTTCTACGAGCAGTACTTC	CASSLDSFYEQYF	.	13	TRBV27	TRBJ2-7	many
TGTGCCAGCAGCTTAGCGGCCAGGCCTTTGTGGGGCTACACCTTC	CASSLAARPLWGYTF	.	15	TRBV7-9	TRBJ1-2	many
TGCGCCAGCAGCCAAGGGGTCCAAGAGACCCAGTACTTC	CASSQGVQETQYF	.	13	TRBV4-1	TRBJ2-5	many
TGCGCCAGCAGGGGGGAGACAGGGTCGTACGAGCAGTACTTC	CASRGETGSYEQYF	TRBD1	14	TRBV5-1	TRBJ2-7	.
TGCGCCAGCAGCCATCCGGGGAGGTCTGATACGCAGTATTTT	CASSHPGRSDTQYF	.	14	TRBV4-1	TRBJ2-3	.
TGTGCCAGCAGGGGACGCAGGGAACGCACAGATACGCAGTATTTT	CASRGRRERTDTQYF	.	15	TRBV27	TRBJ2-3	few
TGTGCCAGCAGCGCAGGGCACGGTCCCGGGCAGCCCCAGCATTTT	CASSAGHGPGQPQHF	.	15	TRBV9	TRBJ1-5	.
TGTGCCAGCAGCTTGGTTGTAGGTGGCGGAGAGACCCAGTACTTC	CASSLVVGGGETQYF	.	15	TRBV5-5	TRBJ2-5	.
TGTGCCAGCAGCCCACTTGTAGGCTACGAGCAGTACTTC	CASSPLVGYEQYF	.	13	TRBV7-2	TRBJ2-7	few
TGTGCCAGCAGCTGGCCCAGGGGCTCCTATAATTCACCCCTCCACTTT	CASSWPRGSYNSPLHF	.	16	TRBV5-6	TRBJ1-6	.
TGTGCCAGCAGCCGCGGGACGGACACGGGCTACACCTTC	CASSRGTDTGYTF	.	13	TRBV6-5	TRBJ1-2	.
TGTGCCAGCTCACCTGTGGGACAGGGCAATCAGCCCCAGCATTTT	CASSPVGQGNQPQHF	TRBD1	15	TRBV18	TRBJ1-5	few
TGTGCCAGCAGTCTCGGACTCCTGAACAATGAGCAGTTCTTC	CASSLGLLNNEQFF	.	14	TRBV12-3/TRBV12-4	TRBJ2-1	.
TGTGCCATCAGTGACCCCGACGCAAGCTCCTACGAGCAGTACTTC	CAISDPDASSYEQYF	.	15	TRBV10-3	TRBJ2-7	many
TGTGCCAGCAGTGAAGCAGGGGGCATGGGTGAAAAACTGTTTTTT	CASSEAGGMGEKLFF	TRBD1	15	TRBV6-1	TRBJ1-4	few
TGTGCCAGCAGCCAAGTGGGCAGGGGGACCACCTCTGGAAACACCATATATTTT	CASSQVGRGTTSGNTIYF	TRBD1	18	TRBV4-2	TRBJ1-3	.
TGTGCCAGCAGGTCGAGGGATTTCCCTTACGAGCAGTACTTC	CASRSRDFPYEQYF	.	14	TRBV12-3/TRBV12-4	TRBJ2-7	.
TGTGCCAGCAGCTTACTCTCTTGGCGGGGGGGCGGTTACGAAGATACGCAGTATTTT	CASSLLSWRGGGYEDTQYF	TRBD2	19	TRBV7-2	TRBJ2-3	few
TGTGCCAGCAGTCTCAGACAGGGACGGGAGCAGTTCTTC	CASSLRQGREQFF	TRBD1	13	TRBV27	TRBJ2-1	.
TGTGCCAGCGCTCCGGGACTAGCGAATGAGCAGTACTTC	CASAPGLANEQYF	TRBD2	13	TRBV7-6	TRBJ2-5	.
TGTGCCAGCAGTGATGCCAGCCATTACGAGCAGTACTTC	CASSDASHYEQYF	.	13	TRBV2	TRBJ2-7	few
TGTGCCAGCAGTCTGGGGGGGACTAATTACAATGAGCAGTACTTC	CASSLGGTNYNEQYF	TRBD2	15	TRBV12-3/TRBV12-4	TRBJ2-7	few
TGTGCCACGGAGGGGGGAGATAGCAATCAGCCCCAGCATTTT	CATEGGDSNQPQHF	.	14	TRBV24-1	TRBJ1-5	.
TGTGCCATCAGTGGCAGGCAAAATGAAAAACTGTTTTTT	CAISGRQNEKLFF	.	13	TRBV10-3	TRBJ1-4	.
TGCGCCAGCAGCTCAGGACAGGCCGATAATTCACCCCTCCACTTT	CASSSGQADNSPLHF	TRBD1	15	TRBV5-1	TRBJ1-6	.
TGTGCCAGCAGCTTTTCGGGACTAGCGGACAATGAGCAGTTCTTC	CASSFSGLADNEQFF	TRBD2	15	TRBV7-9	TRBJ2-1	many
TGTGCCAGCAGTTACTCGCAAATAGCGGGAGTCCACGAGCAGTACTTC	CASSYSQIAGVHEQYF	TRBD2	16	TRBV6-5	TRBJ2-7	.
TGTGCCACCAGTGATCCCCCCACGGGACAAATGAACACTGAAGCTTTCTTT	CATSDPPTGQMNTEAFF	.	17	TRBV24-1	TRBJ1-1	few
TGCAGCGTTGCTAGGGTTAGGGGCTACAATGAGCAGTACTTC	CSVARVRGYNEQYF	.	14	TRBV29-1	TRBJ2-7	.
TGTGCCAGCACCCTCAGGGGCCCCGGCTTTGTGGGCTACACCTTC	CASTLRGPGFVGYTF	.	15	TRBV7-9	TRBJ1-2	.
TGTGCCATCAGTGAGTGGGATGAGCAGTTCTTC	CAISEWDEQFF	.	11	TRBV10-3	TRBJ2-1	many
TGTGCCAGCAGGGGGGTGACGGGGAACACTGAAGCTTTCTTT	CASRGVTGNTEAFF	.	14	TRBV12-3/TRBV12-4	TRBJ1-1	.
TGCGCCAGCAGCCAAGTAACGACGGGGGTTAACTATGGCTACACCTTC	CASSQVTTGVNYGYTF	.	16	TRBV4-1	TRBJ1-2	.
TGTGCCAGCAGCCAGAAGGGGTGGTGGGCCACCCCAATACACAATGAGCAGTACTTC	CASSQKGWWATPIHNEQYF	.	19	TRBV3-1	TRBJ2-7	.
TGTGCCAGCTCACGGGCCGGGACAGCTAACTATGGCTACACCTTC	CASSRAGTANYGYTF	TRBD1	15	TRBV18	TRBJ1-2	.
TGTGCCAGCAGCTTGGCAGGTGGTAGTTCACCCCTCCACTTT	CASSLAGGSSPLHF	.	14	TRBV7-9	TRBJ1-6	few
TGTGCCAGCAGTTCACAGCGGGGGGGCGCCTACAATGAGCAGTACTTC	CASSSQRGGAYNEQYF	TRBD2	16	TRBV27	TRBJ2-7	few
TGCGCCAGCAGCCAAGATGCGGGGGGGCCGCGGGAGCAGTACTTC	CASSQDAGGPREQYF	TRBD2	15	TRBV4-1	TRBJ2-5	few
TGTGCCAGCAGTGATGGGACACCCAATCAGCCCCAGCATTTT	CASSDGTPNQPQHF	.	14	TRBV12-3/TRBV12-4	TRBJ1-5	.
TGCGCCAGCAGCCCCCCCGGGACAACTTCCTACGAGCAGTACTTC	CASSPPGTTSYEQYF	.	15	TRBV4-1	TRBJ2-7	.
TGTGCCGGCAGTTTATCCTGGGGGGGCAATGAGCAGTACTTC	CAGSLSWGGNEQYF	.	14	TRBV27	TRBJ2-5	.
TGCAGCGTAGGCGGACAGGGCCTCTATGGCTACACCTTC	CSVGGQGLYGYTF	TRBD1	13	TRBV29-1	TRBJ1-2	many
TGCAGCGTCTCTCTTAGGCTGGGGACTAGTGGCTATGAGCAGTTCTTC	CSVSLRLGTSGYEQFF	TRBD2	16	TRBV29-1	TRBJ2-1	.
TGTGCCAGCAGCCTTCTCACAAGGACTAGCGGGAATGGTTACAATGAGCAGTTCTTC	CASSLLTRTSGNGYNEQFF	TRBD2	19	TRBV7-9	TRBJ2-1	few